Following are 30 T cell receptor beta chains from one sample sequenced in a study of shared clonotypes between healthy human individuals. Some clones are missing from TCRdb's copy, which holds only in-frame ones; the method was immunoSEQ multiplex PCR. The repertoire holds about 2.4 million clones, roughly 93% seen once, with more than 0.35% in the top ten. The sample was naive CD4+ T cells from PBMCs. Noted subset: CD45RA+ positively selected. These TCRs come from a man between 18 and 29 years old in good health. Some clones in this sample may be carry-over from other donors' samples.

CDR3 sequence (DNA): TGTGCCAGCAGTTACGGACAGGGGAGGCCAGATACGCAGTATTTT. Translated: CASSYGQGRPDTQYF. V and J are TRBV6-6 and TRBJ2-3; 9 bases fit TRBD1. The CDR3 sequence is 15 residues long. The ends lost 2 bases at V and 4 bases at J; junction bases unmatched: 4. CDR1 MNHNY and CDR2 SVGAGI come from the germline V gene (reference sequence).

This chain uses TRBV5-6 with TRBJ1-2; D not certain. This CDR3 is 13 amino acids long. Deletions cut 0 bases from V and 5 bases from J, with 8 bases between. Germline CDR1 and CDR2: SGHDT and YYEEEE. The CDR3 region has the DNA TGTGCCAGCAGCTTGGTCGGGATTTATGGCTACACCTTC. The encoded protein is CASSLVGIYGYTF.

A note on this clone: This specimen includes other DNA sequences encoding the same CDR3. Here the CDR3 DNA reads TGTGCCAGCAGTTTTGGTGGGGGAGAGACCCAGTACTTC. This sequence encodes CASSFGGGETQYF. The chain links TRBV28 to TRBJ2-5; D is tentatively TRBD1 or TRBD2 (5 bases each). Germline lookup yields CDR1 MDHEN and CDR2 SYDVKM. V lost 3 bases to trimming and J lost 4 bases, with 9 bases between them. The CDR3 is 13 amino acids.

This clone was seen a single time. The rearrangement links TRBV4-3 to TRBJ2-3; 10 bases align to TRBD1. This CDR3 contains 17 residues. CDR1 and CDR2 from the germline V gene are LGHNA and YSLEER. The trim removed 3 bases at V and 14 bases at J, leaving 20 bases unmatched. CDR3 nucleotide sequence: TGCGCCAGCAGCCAGGAAACCGGGACAGGGGTGCAAGGTGTTAGGTATTTT. Its protein product is CASSQETGTGVQGVRYF.

This clone was observed a handful of times. The sample contains more than one DNA sequence encoding this CDR3. The gene calls are TRBV7-9 and TRBJ1-5, with no clear D. V lost 5 bases, J lost 4 bases, and 6 bases lay in between. This CDR3 comprises 12 residues. Germline V gene data show CDR1 as SEHNR and CDR2 as FQNEAQ (reference sequence). The CDR3 DNA follows: TGTGCCAGCAGCCCTATAAATCAGCCCCAGCATTTT. Translating gives CASSPINQPQHF.

This chain links TRBV28 with TRBJ1-5, with 8 bases aligning to TRBD1. CDR3 size: 14 residues. The V gene's germline CDR1 is MDHEN and CDR2 SYDVKM. With V trimmed by 8 bases and J by 6 bases, 9 bases remained unmatched. Written as DNA, the CDR3 is TGTGCCAGCGGGACAGGCCCCGGGGGTCAGCCCCAGCATTTT. Amino acids: CASGTGPGGQPQHF.

The chain uses TRBV20-1 and TRBJ1-1; D gene ambiguous. Germline values: CDR1 DFQATT, CDR2 SNEGSKA (reference sequence). V lost 6 bases, J lost 5 bases, and 7 bases lay in between. The CDR3 covers 10 residues. CDR3 amino acids: CSADFTEAFF. The CDR3 DNA is TGCAGTGCGGACTTTACTGAAGCTTTCTTT.

This chain connects TRBV28 to TRBJ1-5, with 8 bases aligning to TRBD1. There are 15 residues in the CDR3. Per germline, CDR1 MDHEN and CDR2 SYDVKM. The junction had 8 bases not matched to a gene; V was cut back by 10 bases and J by 0 bases. The CDR3 is CATTTGVNSNQPQHF. CDR3 DNA: TGTGCCACGACGACAGGGGTTAATAGCAATCAGCCCCAGCATTTT.

This clone has a single count. The chain couples TRBV5-1 to TRBJ2-7, with 10 bases matching TRBD1. Germline V lookup: CDR1 SGHRS, CDR2 YFSETQ. V shed 6 bases, J shed 8 bases, and the junction held 8 bases outside the gene matches. The CDR3 length is 13 residues. The DNA of the CDR3 is TGCGCCAGCAACGAGGACAGGGGGATCAAGCAGTACTTC. Protein sequence: CASNEDRGIKQYF.

The chain links TRBV5-1 to TRBJ1-2; no clear D gene. Trimming cost V 0 bases and J 2 bases, with 8 bases left between them. Germline CDR1 is SGHRS and CDR2 is YFSETQ. The length of the CDR3 is 14 residues. The CDR3 reads CASSLVPGNYGYTF. The CDR3 DNA reads as TGCGCCAGCAGCTTGGTACCGGGGAACTATGGCTACACCTTC.

On this clone: Additional DNA sequences in this sample encode the identical CDR3. The chain couples TRBV29-1 to TRBJ2-7; TRBD1 matches at 11 bases. The CDR3 is 13 amino acids. CDR1 and CDR2 from the germline V gene are SQVTM and ANQGSEA. With V trimmed by 5 bases and J by 3 bases, 3 bases remained unmatched. CDR3 protein: CSVSGTGGYEQYF. The CDR3 nucleotides read TGCAGCGTTTCCGGGACAGGGGGCTACGAGCAGTACTTC.

V gene TRBV7-2 combines with J gene TRBJ2-7, with D possibly matching TRBD2 (6 bases). CDR1 is SGHTA and CDR2 is FQGNSA in the germline V gene. This CDR3 contains 15 residues. V was cut by 4 bases and J by 2 bases, with 15 bases left in between. The CDR3 loop is CASSWGDRPPYEQYF. The CDR3 DNA reads TGTGCCAGCAGCTGGGGGGACCGACCCCCCTACGAGCAGTACTTC.

V is TRBV29-1 and J is TRBJ1-1, with D unclear. The CDR3 sequence is 14 residues long. Looked up from germline, CDR1 is SQVTM and CDR2 is ANQGSEA. V was trimmed by 1 base and J by 5 bases, leaving 14 bases between them. As DNA, the CDR3 is TGCAGCGTTGAAGTCTCTGGGGTGTGGACTGAAGCTTTCTTT. Protein sequence: CSVEVSGVWTEAFF.

The chain recombines TRBV6-1 with TRBJ1-3, with 10 positions matching TRBD1. After removal of 4 bases from V and 1 base from J, the junction contained 13 bases not matched to a gene. The germline gives CDR1 MNHNS, CDR2 SASEGT. This CDR3 comprises 19 residues. The CDR3 reads CASSAGTGATKPSGNTIYF. DNA for the CDR3: TGTGCCAGCAGTGCCGGGACAGGGGCGACAAAACCATCTGGAAACACCATATATTTT.

As concerns this clone: The same CDR3 is also encoded by other DNA sequences in this sample. This chain links TRBV6-5 with TRBJ1-2, with TRBD1 identical over 9 bases. Per the germline V gene, CDR1 is MNHEY and CDR2 is SVGAGI. The length of the CDR3 is 15 residues. V lost 5 bases to trimming and J lost 2 bases; unmatched junction nucleotides: 6. The CDR3 is CASSPGTGNNYGYTF. CDR3 nucleotide sequence: TGTGCCAGCAGTCCCGGGACAGGGAACAACTATGGCTACACCTTC.

This clone came up once. The rearrangement uses TRBV7-2 and TRBJ1-4; 10 nucleotides line up with TRBD1. V gave up 4 bases and J gave up 5 bases; unmatched junction bases: 7. The CDR3 has 16 residues. Germline V lookup: CDR1 SGHTA, CDR2 FQGNSA. For the CDR3, the DNA is TGTGCCAGCAGCTCGGGACAGGGGCCTTTCAATGAAAAACTGTTTTTT. This gives the protein CASSSGQGPFNEKLFF.

The V call is TRBV20-1, the J call TRBJ2-3; D unresolved. Germline lookup yields CDR1 DFQATT and CDR2 SNEGSKA (reference sequence). The germline V and J ends were trimmed by 6 bases and 6 bases, with 10 bases remaining between them. This CDR3 contains 11 residues. CDR3 sequence (DNA): TGCAGTGCCCCCGAAGGTGATACGCAGTATTTT. This gives the protein CSAPEGDTQYF.

The CDR3 loop is CASSLTGSETQYF. Here the CDR3 DNA reads TGTGCCAGCAGCTTGACGGGTAGCGAGACCCAGTACTTC. This sequence joins TRBV5-4 and TRBJ2-5; D unresolved. Germline V gene lookup returns CDR1 SGHNT and CDR2 YYREEE (reference sequence). The V gene lost 1 base and the J gene lost 5 bases, with 9 bases spanning the gap. CDR3 length: 13 residues.

This chain links TRBV28 with TRBJ2-3, with 11 nucleotides matching TRBD2. V gave up 6 bases and J gave up 4 bases; unmatched junction bases: 6. The germline V gene has CDR1 MDHEN and CDR2 SYDVKM. This CDR3 has 15 amino acids. CDR3 coding DNA: TGTGCCAGCAGCAAAACTAGCGGGAGAGCAGATACGCAGTATTTT. It is translated as CASSKTSGRADTQYF.

J is TRBJ2-1 and V is TRBV5-1; possibly TRBD2 for D (6 bases). This CDR3 contains 16 residues. Trimming took off 4 bases at V and 7 bases at J, with 21 bases between the two ends. The V gene's germline CDR1 is SGHRS and CDR2 YFSETQ. CDR3 residues: CASSRLGLGGKNEQFF. The CDR3 bases are TGCGCCAGCAGCCGACTGGGACTTGGAGGTAAGAATGAGCAGTTCTTC.

This clone was observed a single time. V usage is TRBV9 and J usage is TRBJ2-7; TRBD2 aligns across 9 bases. Trimming at V came to 4 bases and at J to 7 bases, leaving 12 bases not matched to a gene. CDR3 length: 15 amino acids. Germline loops: CDR1 SGDLS, CDR2 YYNGEE. The CDR3 bases are TGTGCCAGCAGCCCCGGTACTAGCGGGTTTGGAGAGCAGTACTTC. It codes for CASSPGTSGFGEQYF.

The CDR3 nucleotides are TGTGCCAGCTCACCACTACGAACTAGCGGGAGGTTCATGGATGAGCAGTTCTTC. Amino acids: CASSPLRTSGRFMDEQFF. The J gene is TRBJ2-1, the V gene TRBV18; 12 bases map to TRBD2. Per germline, CDR1 KGHSH and CDR2 LQKENI. V trimming: 1 base; J trimming: 8 bases; junction bases outside the gene matches: 12. CDR3 length: 18 amino acids.

The chain couples TRBV5-8 to TRBJ2-7; TRBD2 aligns across 10 bases. V shed 2 bases and J 7 bases; nucleotides not matched to a gene: 9. CDR3 length: 15 residues. Germline V CDR1 and CDR2: SGHTS, YDEGEE. CDR3 nucleotides: TGTGCCAGCAGCTTTGATTCTAGCGGGAGTTGGGAGCAGTACTTC. This codes for CASSFDSSGSWEQYF.

This chain uses TRBV4-1 with TRBJ1-1; D unresolved. The V gene lost 1 base and the J gene lost 8 bases, with 5 bases spanning the gap. CDR3 length: 11 residues. Looked up from germline, CDR1 is MGHRA and CDR2 is YSYEKL. CDR3 coding DNA: TGCGCCAGCAGCCAAGGCTGGGAAGCTTTCTTT. Protein sequence: CASSQGWEAFF.

The chain links TRBV6-5 to TRBJ1-2, with 8 positions matching TRBD1. The CDR3 covers 16 residues. Germline loops: CDR1 MNHEY, CDR2 SVGAGI. Trimming took 2 bases from V and 2 from J; bases not matched to a gene: 7. Here the CDR3 reads CASSYADRGVNYGYTF. CDR3 bases: TGTGCCAGCAGTTACGCTGACAGGGGAGTGAACTATGGCTACACCTTC.

The chain employs TRBV10-3 and TRBJ1-1, with 8 positions matching TRBD1. J lost 4 bases, V lost 3 bases, and 7 bases had no gene match. This CDR3 comprises 15 residues. CDR1 and CDR2 (germline): ENHRY, SYGVKD. This CDR3 is CAISEKSGGPTEAFF. In DNA form, the CDR3 reads TGTGCCATCAGTGAAAAGTCAGGGGGCCCCACTGAAGCTTTCTTT.

The V gene is TRBV6-6, the J gene TRBJ2-6; D perhaps matches TRBD2 (5 bases). Trimming pared 6 bases from V and 4 bases from J, leaving 13 bases between. Germline V lookup: CDR1 MNHNY, CDR2 SVGAGI (reference sequence). CDR3 length equals 15 residues. Here the CDR3 reads CASSPGSIGANVLTF. Written as DNA, the CDR3 is TGTGCCAGCAGCCCGGGGTCGATCGGGGCCAACGTCCTGACTTTC.

J is TRBJ1-2 and V is TRBV7-8; D uncertain. This CDR3 region has 16 residues. Germline V CDR1 and CDR2: SGHVS, FQNEAQ. Trimming removed 3 bases from V and 2 bases from J, with 16 bases in between. The CDR3 DNA reads as TGTGCCAGCAGCTTGGGGTTCCGTTCGGCCAACTATGGCTACACCTTC. Translated, it gives CASSLGFRSANYGYTF.

V usage is TRBV11-2 and J usage is TRBJ2-3, with TRBD2 identical over 7 bases. V shed 5 bases, J shed 4 bases, and the junction held 9 bases outside the gene matches. Germline V gene lookup returns CDR1 SGHAT and CDR2 FQNNGV. CDR3 size: 15 residues. The CDR3 sequence is CASSLNGGFSDTQYF. The DNA of the CDR3 is TGTGCCAGCAGCCTCAACGGGGGGTTTTCAGATACGCAGTATTTT.

In its sample, this clone was seen once. V and J are TRBV11-1 and TRBJ2-2, with TRBD1 identical over 9 bases. V lost 1 base and J lost 5; bases outside the gene matches: 5. Germline V lookup: CDR1 SGHAT, CDR2 FQDESV (reference sequence). The CDR3 sequence is 16 residues long. This CDR3 reads CASSLEGQGWTGELFF. CDR3 nucleotide sequence: TGTGCCAGCAGCTTAGAGGGACAGGGCTGGACCGGGGAGCTGTTTTTT.